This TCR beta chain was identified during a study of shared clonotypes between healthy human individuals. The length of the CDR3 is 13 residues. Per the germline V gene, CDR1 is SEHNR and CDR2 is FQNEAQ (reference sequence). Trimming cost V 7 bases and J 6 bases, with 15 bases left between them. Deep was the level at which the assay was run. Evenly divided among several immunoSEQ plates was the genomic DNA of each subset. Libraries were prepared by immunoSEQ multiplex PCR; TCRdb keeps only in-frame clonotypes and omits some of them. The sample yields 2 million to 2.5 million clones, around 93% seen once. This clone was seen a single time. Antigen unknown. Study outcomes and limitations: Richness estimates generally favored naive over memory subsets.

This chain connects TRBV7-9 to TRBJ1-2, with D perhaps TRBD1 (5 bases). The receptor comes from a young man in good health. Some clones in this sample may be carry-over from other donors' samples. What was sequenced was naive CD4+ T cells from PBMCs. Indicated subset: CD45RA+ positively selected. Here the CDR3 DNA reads TGTGCCAGCACCGCACGGGGGAGGGATGGCTACACCTTC. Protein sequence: CASTARGRDGYTF.